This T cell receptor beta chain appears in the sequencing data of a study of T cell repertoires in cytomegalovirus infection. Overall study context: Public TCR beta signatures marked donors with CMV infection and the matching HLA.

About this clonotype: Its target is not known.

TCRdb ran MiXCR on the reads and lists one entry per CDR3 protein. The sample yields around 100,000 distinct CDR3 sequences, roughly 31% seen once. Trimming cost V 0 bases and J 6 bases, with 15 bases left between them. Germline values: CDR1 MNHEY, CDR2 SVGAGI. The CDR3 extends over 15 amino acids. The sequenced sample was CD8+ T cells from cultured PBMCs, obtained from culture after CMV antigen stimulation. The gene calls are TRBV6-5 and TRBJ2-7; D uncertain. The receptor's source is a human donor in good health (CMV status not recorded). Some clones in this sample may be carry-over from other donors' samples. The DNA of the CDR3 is TGTGCCAGCAGTTACTCAGTCCTATCAGGAACCGAGCAGTACTTC. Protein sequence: CASSYSVLSGTEQYF.